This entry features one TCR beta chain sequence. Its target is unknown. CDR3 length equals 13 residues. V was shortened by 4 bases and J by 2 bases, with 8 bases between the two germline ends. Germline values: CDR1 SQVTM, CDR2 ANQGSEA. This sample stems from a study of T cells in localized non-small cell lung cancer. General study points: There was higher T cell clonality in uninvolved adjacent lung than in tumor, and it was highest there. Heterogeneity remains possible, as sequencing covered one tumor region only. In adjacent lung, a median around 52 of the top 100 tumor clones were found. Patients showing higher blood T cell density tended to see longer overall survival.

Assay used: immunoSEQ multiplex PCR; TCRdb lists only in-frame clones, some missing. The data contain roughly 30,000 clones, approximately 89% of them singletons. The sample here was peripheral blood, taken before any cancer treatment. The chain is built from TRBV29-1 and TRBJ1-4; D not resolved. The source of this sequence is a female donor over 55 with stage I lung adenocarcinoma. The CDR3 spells CSVGLRTNEKLFF. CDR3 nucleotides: TGCAGCGTTGGTTTAAGGACTAATGAAAAACTGTTTTTT.